The T cell receptor beta chain under discussion was sequenced for a study of spatial heterogeneity in lung cancer. Study information: Compared with alpha-chain sequences, beta-chain sequences were consistently detected in greater numbers.

Via MiXCR, TCRdb re-called the 5' RACE reads, giving one row per CDR3 protein. The repertoire includes fewer than 3,500 distinct CDR3 sequences, around 20% of them detected once, and about 16% sits in the top ten. Regarding time point: sample taken at primary tumor resection. Sequencing of whole RNA from tumor, nontumor lung or frozen PBMC involved no sorting. Looked up from germline, CDR1 is SGHVS and CDR2 is FQNEAQ. Trimming took off 1 base at V and 0 bases at J, with 10 bases between the two ends. The length of the CDR3 is 17 residues. Relative to its sample, this clonotype is medium-sized. The sample in question was normal lung tissue next to the tumor, obtained at surgery. The clonotype originates from a male donor with early-stage non-small cell lung cancer. The V gene is TRBV7-8, the J gene TRBJ1-6; D is unresolved. The CDR3 nucleotides are TGTGCCAGCAGCTTAGGAGTCACGAGCTCCTATAATTCACCCCTCCACTTT. Amino acid sequence: CASSLGVTSSYNSPLHF.